This T cell receptor (beta chain) was obtained from a study of T cell changes during pregnancy in multiple sclerosis (dated by TCRdb to the late 2010s). Background for the entire study: The study looked at changes in the T cell repertoire across pregnancy in women with multiple sclerosis.

The method behind the library was the immunoSEQ multiplex PCR assay. TCRdb carries this immuneACCESS record with in-frame sequences only. Its versions omit some clonotypes, under half of them owing to an unresolved V gene in the studies checked, with the rest unexplained. This sample lists roughly 46,000 clones; 93% were detected once. The top ten clones comprise roughly 3.9% of the sample. The germline V gene gives CDR1 as SGHRS and CDR2 as YFSETQ. CDR3 length: 14 amino acids, cysteine to phenylalanine. Of all the DNA, just the CDR3 is kept, 42 bases in frame from base 1. Deletion took 1 base off V and 3 bases off J, with a span of 10 bases between the germline ends. The sample holds a few counts of this clone. The specificity of this receptor is unknown. No per-base quality is available; no much larger clone lies one base away.

This TCR derives from a female donor with multiple sclerosis, enrolled in a pregnancy study. The chain was built from TRBV5-1 and TRBJ1-1; the D gene cannot be resolved reliably. The input for sequencing was CD8+ T cells from peripheral blood mononuclear cells, taken after pregnancy. For the CDR3, the sequence is CASSLQDLDTEAFF. The DNA sequence is given as TGCGCCAGCAGCTTGCAGGATCTGGACACTGAAGCTTTCTTT.